One and the same sample provided the 27 T cell receptor beta chains below, sequenced in a study of Graves' ophthalmopathy and Graves' hyperthyroidism. TCR beta CDR3 amplification used RNA transcripts. The library came from an HTBI-primed first-round RT-PCR and a second-round multiplex PCR. MiXCR, run by TCRdb on the multiplex PCR reads, gives a single entry per CDR3 protein. Of about 740,000 distinct CDR3 sequences detected, roughly two fifths appear once; the ten largest clones hold 44%. Sequencing was performed on peripheral blood. The receptors were sampled from an adult man with Graves' ophthalmopathy.

The V and J genes are TRBV6-5 and TRBJ2-5, with 7 positions matching TRBD2. The germline V gene has CDR1 MNHEY and CDR2 SVGAGI. Germline trimming cut 2 bases from V and 1 base from J; bases unmatched to any gene: 4. The CDR3 is made up of 15 amino acids. CDR3 residues: CASSYRRETQETQYF. The CDR3 DNA is TGTGCCAGCAGTTACAGGCGGGAGACCCAAGAGACCCAGTACTTC.

This clonotype has ten or more counts. This chain uses TRBV14 with TRBJ1-6; D is possibly TRBD1 (5 bases). The CDR3 sequence is 13 residues long. Germline-derived CDR1 and CDR2 are SGHDN and FVKESK. Deletions cut 5 bases from V and 10 bases from J, with 12 bases between. For the CDR3, the DNA is TGTGCCAGCAGCGCTTGGGACGGGTCACCCCTCCACTTT. Its protein is CASSAWDGSPLHF.

V is TRBV6-5 and J is TRBJ1-1; possibly TRBD1 for D (5 bases). V was clipped by 8 bases and J by 2 bases, with 9 bases between them. The CDR3 contains 12 residues. Germline CDR1 reads MNHEY; CDR2 reads SVGAGI. The CDR3 reads CASGTENTEAFF. DNA of the CDR3: TGTGCCAGCGGGACGGAAAACACTGAAGCTTTCTTT.

V usage is TRBV9 and J usage is TRBJ2-6, with 8 bases matching TRBD1. The CDR3 extends over 16 amino acids. CDR1 and CDR2 (germline): SGDLS, YYNGEE. V trimming: 5 bases; J trimming: 2 bases; junction bases outside the gene matches: 6. CDR3 in DNA: TGTGCCAGCAGTTATCAGACAGGGGCTGGGGCCAACGTCCTGACTTTC. It yields the protein CASSYQTGAGANVLTF.

CDR3 sequence reads: CSARRVMGNQPQHF. The CDR3 DNA reads TGCAGTGCTAGAAGGGTTATGGGCAATCAGCCCCAGCATTTT. V gene TRBV20-1 combines with J gene TRBJ1-5; no clear D. The CDR3 length is 14 residues. The germline CDR1 and CDR2 sequences are DFQATT and SNEGSKA (reference sequence). With 2 bases removed from V and 2 bases from J, the gap between germline ends came to 10 bases.

This clonotype was picked up a small number of times. At one boundary the junction diverges from the germline segment, which might be a read error. This chain joins TRBV7-2 and TRBJ2-7; D gene unclear. Per germline, CDR1 SGHTA and CDR2 FQGNSA. The CDR3 consists of 13 residues. The CDR3 region has the DNA TGCGCCAGCAGCCAAGTGCTGAAGTACGAGCAGTACTTC. It translates to CASSQVLKYEQYF. Filled out from reference TRBV7-2 and TRBJ2-7, the complete variable domain reads GAGVSQSPSNKVTEKGKDVELRCDPISGHTALYWYRQSLGQGLEFLIYFQGNSAPDKSGLPSDRFSAERTGGSVSTLTIQRTQQEDSAVYLCASSQVLKYEQYFGPGTRLTVT.

The chain carries TRBV7-9 and TRBJ2-7, with a tentative D call TRBD1 (6 bases). Per the germline V gene, CDR1 is SEHNR and CDR2 is FQNEAQ (reference sequence). The V end was cut by 8 bases, the J end by 5 bases, with 10 bases between. The CDR3 is 11 residues long. The CDR3 here is CASEQGHEQYF. The CDR3 region has the DNA TGTGCCAGCGAGCAGGGGCACGAGCAGTACTTC.

This chain's CDR3 is CAISTMTGTGELFF. The CDR3 coding sequence is TGTGCCATCAGTACCATGACAGGCACCGGGGAGCTGTTTTTT. The chain joins TRBV10-3 to TRBJ2-2; possibly TRBD1 for D (6 bases). This CDR3 has 14 amino acids. The germline gives CDR1 ENHRY, CDR2 SYGVKD. Trimming cost V 5 bases and J 4 bases, with 11 bases left between them.

This clonotype occurred many times. The gene calls are TRBV7-9 and TRBJ1-4; 7 nucleotides align to TRBD1. The CDR3 spans 15 residues. The germline gives CDR1 SEHNR, CDR2 FQNEAQ (reference sequence). Trimming cost V 1 base and J 2 bases; bases outside gene matches: 1. CDR3 protein: CASSLGDSTNEKLFF. The DNA for the CDR3 is TGTGCCAGCAGCTTAGGGGACAGTACTAATGAAAAACTGTTTTTT. Looking up the rest from reference TRBV7-9 and TRBJ1-4 gives the full variable domain: DTGVSQNPRHKITKRGQNVTFRCDPISEHNRLYWYRQTLGQGPEFLTYFQNEAQLEKSRLLSDRFSAERPKGSFSTLEIQRTEQGDSAMYLCASSLGDSTNEKLFFGSGTQLSVL.

This clonotype was seen only a few times. The CDR3 loop is CASSQDRVRGTQYF. The CDR3 DNA is TGTGCCAGCAGCCAAGATAGGGTCCGGGGCACGCAGTACTTC. This chain links TRBV14 with TRBJ2-7, with D perhaps given as TRBD1 or TRBD2 (5 bases each). The CDR3 is 14 residues long. The germline V gene encodes CDR1 SGHDN and CDR2 FVKESK. V was shortened by 0 bases and J by 9 bases, with 15 bases between the two germline ends.

This clonotype was counted between two and nine times. The CDR3 coding sequence is TGTGCCAGCAGCAAAGTCGGTGGGGCGTCCTACGAGCAGTACTTC. Its protein product is CASSKVGGASYEQYF. The chain joins TRBV7-9 to TRBJ2-7, with D perhaps matching TRBD1 (5 bases). The CDR3 is made up of 15 amino acids. Trimming took off 5 bases at V and 1 base at J, with 15 bases between the two ends. Germline CDR1 SEHNR, CDR2 FQNEAQ (reference sequence).

A few counts support this clonotype. This may arise from a read error, as a much more abundant clone is one base away. The CDR3 loop reads CASTLDTEAFF. CDR3 in DNA: TGTGCCAGCACCTTAGACACTGAAGCTTTCTTT. This chain uses TRBV6-1 with TRBJ1-1; D is unresolved. The CDR3 spans 11 residues. The V gene's germline CDR1 is MNHNS and CDR2 SASEGT. Deletions cut 7 bases from V and 3 bases from J, with 6 bases between.

This clonotype was counted ten times or more. This chain links TRBV25-1 with TRBJ1-5; D ambiguous. The CDR3 runs 15 residues. Germline V gene data show CDR1 as MGHDK and CDR2 as SYGVNS. V lost 2 bases, J lost 3 bases, and 11 bases lay in between. DNA of the CDR3: TGTGCCAGCAGTGAAGGAAGGGATATCAATCAGCCCCAGCATTTT. Encoded protein: CASSEGRDINQPQHF. Combining the CDR3 with reference TRBV25-1 and TRBJ1-5 gives the whole variable domain EADIYQTPRYLVIGTGKKITLECSQTMGHDKMYWYQQDPGMELHLIHYSYGVNSTEKGDLSSESTVSRIRTEHFPLTLESARPSHTSQYLCASSEGRDINQPQHFGDGTRLSIL.

Many counts were recorded for this clonotype. The chain carries TRBV25-1 and TRBJ1-5; the D gene is possibly TRBD1 (6 bases). Per germline, CDR1 MGHDK and CDR2 SYGVNS. The ends were cut back, 6 bases at V and 0 bases at J, with 12 bases in the middle. The CDR3 is made up of 15 amino acids. CDR3 in DNA: TGTGCCAGCAGGCTAGACAGGTTTAGCAATCAGCCCCAGCATTTT. Translation gives CASRLDRFSNQPQHF.

The sample holds a few counts of this clonotype. This chain uses TRBV9 with TRBJ2-7; D remains unclear. The V gene's germline CDR1 is SGDLS and CDR2 YYNGEE. The CDR3 consists of 15 residues. Trimming took off 0 bases at V and 4 bases at J, with 14 bases between the two ends. CDR3 loop: CASSVGADQKYEQYF. The CDR3 nucleotides read TGTGCCAGCAGCGTAGGGGCTGATCAGAAATACGAGCAGTACTTC.

This clonotype was observed a few times. The chain joins TRBV20-1 to TRBJ1-1, with D unclear. Germline CDR1 DFQATT, CDR2 SNEGSKA (reference sequence). The CDR3 is made up of 12 amino acids. The V and J ends lost 8 bases and 7 bases respectively, with 17 bases between them. CDR3: CSRRWGQDEAFF. As DNA, the CDR3 is TGCAGTCGACGGTGGGGTCAAGATGAAGCTTTCTTT.

The chain links TRBV10-3 to TRBJ1-1; D remains unclear. The V and J ends lost 0 bases and 3 bases respectively, with 17 bases between them. Germline V gene sequence: CDR1 ENHRY, CDR2 SYGVKD. The CDR3 is 17 amino acids. CDR3 loop: CAISESNRQQMDTEAFF. The CDR3 region has the DNA TGTGCCATCAGTGAGTCGAATAGGCAACAGATGGACACTGAAGCTTTCTTT.

J is TRBJ1-1 and V is TRBV7-9, with a weak D call TRBD1 (6 bases). Trimming removed 2 bases from V and 4 bases from J, with 11 bases in between. Germline CDR1 is SEHNR and CDR2 is FQNEAQ (reference sequence). The CDR3 runs to 14 residues. This CDR3 reads CASSLYRDGTEAFF. As DNA, the CDR3 is TGTGCCAGCAGCTTATACAGGGATGGCACTGAAGCTTTCTTT.

The chain is built from TRBV20-1 and TRBJ1-6; D gene uncertain. Deletions cut 2 bases from V and 0 bases from J, with 11 bases between. This CDR3 region has 16 residues. Germline V gene lookup returns CDR1 DFQATT and CDR2 SNEGSKA (reference sequence). The CDR3 spells CSARMGFPSYNSPLHF. Here the CDR3 DNA reads TGCAGTGCTAGAATGGGGTTCCCCTCCTATAATTCACCCCTCCACTTT.

In its sample, this clonotype was seen many times. This sequence joins TRBV20-1 and TRBJ1-1; no firm D call. Germline CDR1 and CDR2: DFQATT and SNEGSKA (reference sequence). CDR3 length: 12 amino acids. Trimming pared 6 bases from V and 2 bases from J, leaving 10 bases between. CDR3 sequence (DNA): TGCAGTGCGCCGGACGGCAACACTGAAGCTTTCTTT. It yields the protein CSAPDGNTEAFF.

This clonotype was picked up a small number of times. V usage is TRBV24-1 and J usage is TRBJ1-5; possible D gene TRBD1, 6 bases. The CDR3 contains 12 residues. The V gene's germline CDR1 is KGHDR and CDR2 SFDVKD. DNA of the CDR3: TGTGCTAGCCCCGGGACAAGGCAGCCCCAGCATTTT. Its translation: CASPGTRQPQHF.

The V call is TRBV29-1, the J call TRBJ1-1; the D gene is possibly TRBD1 (5 bases). This CDR3 comprises 10 residues. Trimming removed 7 bases at V and 11 bases at J, with 14 bases between. The V gene's germline CDR1 is SQVTM and CDR2 ANQGSEA. The CDR3 DNA is TGCAGCGCCGGGACTAGCGGGGCTTTCTTT. Translated: CSAGTSGAFF.

This clonotype showed up just a few times. V usage is TRBV20-1 and J usage is TRBJ1-1; D is unclear. The CDR3 totals 12 residues. Trimming removed 6 bases at V and 9 bases at J, with 17 bases between. In germline, CDR1 is DFQATT, CDR2 SNEGSKA (reference sequence). CDR3 protein: CSAQPPGSKAFF. In DNA form, the CDR3 reads TGCAGTGCCCAACCCCCGGGGAGTAAAGCTTTCTTT.

The rearrangement joins TRBV19 to TRBJ1-6; 10 positions agree with TRBD1. The V segment lost 11 bases and the J segment 9 bases; nucleotides outside the gene matches: 16. CDR1 is LNHDA, CDR2 SQIVND, per germline (reference sequence). The CDR3 spans 16 residues. CDR3 in DNA: TGTGCCTGGAGGCTTCGACAGGGGGCGATAACTTCACCCCTCCACTTT. Its translation: CAWRLRQGAITSPLHF.

This clonotype appeared many times. The chain joins TRBV2 to TRBJ2-7; D gene uncertain. V shed 8 bases and J shed 3 bases, with 5 bases lying between them. The CDR3 has 10 amino acids. The germline gives CDR1 SNHLY, CDR2 FYNNEI. The CDR3 sequence: CASQYYEQYF. CDR3 nucleotide sequence: TGTGCCAGCCAATACTACGAGCAGTACTTC.

This CDR3 reads CASSLGDREYTEAFF. The CDR3 nucleotides are TGCGCCAGCAGCTTGGGGGACAGGGAATACACTGAAGCTTTCTTT. This rearrangement joins TRBV5-1 to TRBJ1-1; 9 bases align to TRBD1. From germline, CDR1 is SGHRS and CDR2 YFSETQ. The CDR3 extends over 15 amino acids. V gave up 0 bases and J gave up 3 bases; unmatched junction bases: 3. The entire variable domain, with the rest obtained from reference TRBV5-1 and TRBJ1-1, is as follows: KAGVTQTPRYLIKTRGQQVTLSCSPISGHRSVSWYQQTPGQGLQFLFEYFSETQRNKGNFPGRFSGRQFSNSRSEMNVSTLELGDSALYLCASSLGDREYTEAFFGQGTRLTVV.

The table lists this clonotype with many counts. The J gene is TRBJ2-5, the V gene TRBV13; 7 positions match TRBD1. With 1 base clipped from V and 2 bases from J, the junction kept 1 base outside the gene matches. The CDR3 loop spans 14 amino acids. CDR1 and CDR2 (germline): PRHDT, FYEKMQ (reference sequence). The DNA for the CDR3 is TGTGCCAGCAGCTTAGTGGGACAGCAAGAGACCCAGTACTTC. Protein: CASSLVGQQETQYF.